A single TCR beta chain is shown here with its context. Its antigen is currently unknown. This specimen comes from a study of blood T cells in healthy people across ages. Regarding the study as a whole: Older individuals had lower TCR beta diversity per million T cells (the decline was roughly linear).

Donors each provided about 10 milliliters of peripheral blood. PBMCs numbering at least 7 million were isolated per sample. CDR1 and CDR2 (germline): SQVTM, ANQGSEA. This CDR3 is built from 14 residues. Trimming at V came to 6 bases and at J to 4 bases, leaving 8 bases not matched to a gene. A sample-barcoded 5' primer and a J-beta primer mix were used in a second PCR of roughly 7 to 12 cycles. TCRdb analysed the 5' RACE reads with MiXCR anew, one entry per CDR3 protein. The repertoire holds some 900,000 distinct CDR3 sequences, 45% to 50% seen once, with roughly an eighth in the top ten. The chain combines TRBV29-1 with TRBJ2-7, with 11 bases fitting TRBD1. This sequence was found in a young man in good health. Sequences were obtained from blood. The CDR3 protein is CSVIVGQGAYEQYF. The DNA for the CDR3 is TGCAGCGTGATCGTTGGACAGGGGGCTTACGAGCAGTACTTC.